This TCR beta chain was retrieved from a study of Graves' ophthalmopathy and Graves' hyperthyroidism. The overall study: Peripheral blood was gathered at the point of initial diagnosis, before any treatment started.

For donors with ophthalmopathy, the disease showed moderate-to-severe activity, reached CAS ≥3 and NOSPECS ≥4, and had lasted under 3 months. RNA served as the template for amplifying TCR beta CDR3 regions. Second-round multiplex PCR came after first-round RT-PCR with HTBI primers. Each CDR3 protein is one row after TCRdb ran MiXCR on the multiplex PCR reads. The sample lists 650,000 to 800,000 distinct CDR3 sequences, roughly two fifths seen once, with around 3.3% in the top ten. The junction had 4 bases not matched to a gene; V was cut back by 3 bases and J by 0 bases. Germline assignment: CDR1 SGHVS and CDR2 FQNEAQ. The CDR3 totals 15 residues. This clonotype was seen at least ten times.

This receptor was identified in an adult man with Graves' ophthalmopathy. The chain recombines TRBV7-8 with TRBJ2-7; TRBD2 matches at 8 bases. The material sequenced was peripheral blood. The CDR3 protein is CASSLVAGNSYEQYF. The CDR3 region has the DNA TGTGCCAGCAGCTTGGTAGCGGGGAACTCCTACGAGCAGTACTTC.